This T cell receptor beta chain originates from a study of T cell repertoires in cytomegalovirus infection. Study-wide background: An indication of both CMV infection and matching HLA type came from public TCR beta signatures.

This CDR3 is 17 amino acids long. J was trimmed by 5 bases and V by 5 bases; bases with no gene match: 10. The germline V gene encodes CDR1 SGHVS and CDR2 FNYEAQ. To note about this clonotype: Its antigen is unidentified.

MiXCR was run by TCRdb on the reads, yielding one entry per CDR3 protein. This table has 170,000 or so distinct CDR3 sequences, about 18% appearing once. Overall study findings and caveats: Carriers of CMV and the relevant HLA type were discriminated by public TCR beta frequency.

This receptor was taken from a human donor in good health (CMV status not recorded). Some clones in this sample may be carry-over from other donors' samples. V usage is TRBV7-6 and J usage is TRBJ1-4; 11 bases agree with TRBD1. The source material was CD8+ T cells from PBMCs. The CDR3 reads CASSPGTGGRENEKLFF. The CDR3 coding sequence is TGTGCCAGCAGCCCAGGGACAGGGGGTAGAGAAAATGAAAAACTGTTTTTT. Full variable domain (rest looked up from reference TRBV7-6 and TRBJ1-4): GAGVSQSPRYKVTKRGQDVALRCDPISGHVSLYWYRQALGQGPEFLTYFNYEAQQDKSGLPNDRFSAERPEGSISTLTIQRTEQRDSAMYRCASSPGTGGRENEKLFFGSGTQLSVL.